This T cell receptor (beta chain) was captured by sequencing in a study of OX40 agonist ivuxolimab in advanced cancers. Study in general: A history of anti-PD-1, anti-PD-L1 or anti-CTLA-4 therapy was acceptable, and around 36% had some. Findings of the study overall: At 0.1 to 3.0 mg/kg and by week 6, CD4+ and CD8+ T cells in the blood had expanded clonally.

Assay used: immunoSEQ multiplex PCR; TCRdb lists only in-frame clones, some missing. The table records more than 45,000 clones, approximately 91% of them present only once. Peripheral blood came from all dose cohorts at three timepoints. CDR1 SQVTM and CDR2 ANQGSEA come from the germline V gene. The length of the CDR3 is 13 residues. V lost 2 bases and J lost 8, with 13 bases in between. This clone has only a few counts. Its target is not known. This material consisted of CD4+ or CD8+ T cells sorted from blood, taken in a trial of the OX40 agonist ivuxolimab. The genes are TRBV29-1 and TRBJ2-4; unclear D gene. The source of this sequence is an adult with an advanced solid tumor such as melanoma, head and neck, liver or kidney cancer. CDR3 nucleotide sequence: TGCAGCGTTGAAACTCCCAGTGGGGACATTCAGTACTTC. This sequence encodes CSVETPSGDIQYF.